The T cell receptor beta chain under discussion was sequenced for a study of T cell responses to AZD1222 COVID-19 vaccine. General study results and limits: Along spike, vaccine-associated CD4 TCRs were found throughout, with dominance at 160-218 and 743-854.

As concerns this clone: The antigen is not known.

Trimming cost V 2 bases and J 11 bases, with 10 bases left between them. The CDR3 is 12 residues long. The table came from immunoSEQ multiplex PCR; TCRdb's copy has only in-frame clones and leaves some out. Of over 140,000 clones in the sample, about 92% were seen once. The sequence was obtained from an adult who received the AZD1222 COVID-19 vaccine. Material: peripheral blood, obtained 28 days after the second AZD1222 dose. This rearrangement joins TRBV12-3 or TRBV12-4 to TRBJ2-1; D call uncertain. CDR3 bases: TGTGCCAGCAGTTTAAGGAGCTCTAAGCAGTTCTTC. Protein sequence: CASSLRSSKQFF.